This TCR beta chain appears in the sequencing data of a study of post-analysis software for immune sequencing data. Study-level findings and limits: The study found significantly lower normalized Chao1 diversity in multiple sclerosis patients than in controls. With F measure, samples from one preparation batch clustered together strongly. Patients showed TRBV5-6, TRBV5-1 and TRBV20-1 among 4 or 5 TRBV segments more frequent than in controls.

V dropped 4 bases and J dropped 0 bases, with 10 bases sitting between them. CDR3 size: 15 residues. Germline lookup yields CDR1 LNHNV and CDR2 YYDKDF (reference sequence). TCR beta cDNA libraries had unique molecular identifiers. Using its own MiXCR run on the PCR reads, TCRdb lists one record per CDR3 protein. The data contain more than 350,000 distinct CDR3 sequences, more than 30% of them seen just once; the ten biggest clones take up around 8%. This clonotype was picked up a small number of times. Its target is unknown. This chain joins TRBV15 and TRBJ2-1; D is perhaps TRBD2 (6 bases). This receptor was taken from a girl aged 2-10 years with multiple sclerosis. Sequencing used blood. The CDR3 reads CATSTAEGSYNEQFF. The CDR3, as DNA: TGTGCCACCAGCACCGCGGAGGGCTCCTACAATGAGCAGTTCTTC.